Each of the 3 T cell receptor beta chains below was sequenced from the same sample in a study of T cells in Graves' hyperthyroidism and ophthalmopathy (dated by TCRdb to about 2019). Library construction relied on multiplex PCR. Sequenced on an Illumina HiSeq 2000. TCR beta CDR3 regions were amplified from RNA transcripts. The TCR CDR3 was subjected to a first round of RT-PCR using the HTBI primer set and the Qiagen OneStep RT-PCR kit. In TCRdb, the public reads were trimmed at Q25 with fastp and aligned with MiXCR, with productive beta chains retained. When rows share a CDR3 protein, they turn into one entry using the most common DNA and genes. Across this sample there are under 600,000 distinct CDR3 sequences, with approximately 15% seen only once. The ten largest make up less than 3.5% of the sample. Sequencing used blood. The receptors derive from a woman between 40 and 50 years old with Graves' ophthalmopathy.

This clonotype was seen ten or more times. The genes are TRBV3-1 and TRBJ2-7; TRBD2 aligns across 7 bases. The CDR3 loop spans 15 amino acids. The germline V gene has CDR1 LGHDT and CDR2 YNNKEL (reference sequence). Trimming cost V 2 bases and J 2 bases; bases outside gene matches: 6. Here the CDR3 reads CASSQSGGGTYEQYF. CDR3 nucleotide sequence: TGTGCCAGCAGCCAATCGGGGGGAGGGACCTACGAGCAGTACTTC.

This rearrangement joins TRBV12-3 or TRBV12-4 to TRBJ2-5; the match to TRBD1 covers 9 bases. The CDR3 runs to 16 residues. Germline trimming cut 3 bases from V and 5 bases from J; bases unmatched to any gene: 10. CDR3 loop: CASSLRGGQGKETQYF. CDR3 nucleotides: TGTGCCAGCAGTTTGAGGGGGGGACAGGGAAAGGAGACCCAGTACTTC.

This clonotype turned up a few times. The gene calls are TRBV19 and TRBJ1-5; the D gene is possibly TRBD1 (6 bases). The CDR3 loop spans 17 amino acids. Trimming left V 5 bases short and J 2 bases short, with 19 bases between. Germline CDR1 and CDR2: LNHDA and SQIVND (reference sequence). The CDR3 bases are TGTGCCAGTAGTCAAAGGCCAGGGGTGAGGCGCAATCAGCCCCAGCATTTT. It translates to CASSQRPGVRRNQPQHF.